This T cell receptor (beta chain) was documented in a study of CD8+ T cells in alopecia areata. To note about this clone: Additional DNA sequences in this sample encode the identical CDR3.

RNA extraction was followed by reverse transcription into cDNA, which acted as the sequencing template. Data came from immunoSEQ multiplex PCR; TCRdb stores just in-frame clones and leaves some out. The sample records about 37,000 clones, around 50% being singletons. In the case of several patients, the CD4+ cells were sorted into CD25+CD127- cells. Sequenced input: CD4+ Tregs sorted from blood. This TCR was recovered from a human donor with alopecia areata.

The CDR3 reads CASSYSRGTEAFF. CDR3 nucleotides: TGTGCCAGCAGTTACTCCAGGGGAACTGAAGCTTTCTTT. The chain employs TRBV6-5 and TRBJ1-1; D is possibly TRBD1 (6 bases). The CDR3 runs 13 residues. CDR1 is MNHEY, CDR2 SVGAGI, per germline. The germline V and J ends were trimmed by 0 bases and 5 bases, with 7 bases remaining between them.